A selection of T cell receptor beta chains follows, all from one sample in a study of T cell repertoires in cytomegalovirus infection. Which antigens these TCRs recognize remains unknown. TCRdb passed the reads through MiXCR, listing each CDR3 protein once. The repertoire consists of around 130,000 distinct CDR3 sequences, with around 25% occurring once and the leading ten covering 30% to 35%. The sample consisted of PBMCs, sequenced either directly or after in vitro stimulation (not recorded which). The receptors shown here come from a human donor in good health (CMV status not recorded). Some clones in this sample may be carry-over from other donors' samples. CDR3s include the opening cysteine and the closing phenylalanine or tryptophan. The order of the fields is V gene, clone size, J gene, D gene, CDR3 DNA, CDR3 protein. The D gene is left open where the match is weak. Size is omitted from some rows. Given values are once, few, many or a class for expanded clones.

TRBV7-2,many,TRBJ2-5,TRBD2,TGTGCCAGCAGCTCAGCGGGACTAGGGCAAGAGACCCAGTACTTC,CASSSAGLGQETQYF
TRBV6-6,-,TRBJ1-6,TRBD1,TGTGCCAGCAGTCCGTCCGGACAGGGCTCCAATTCACCCCTCCACTTT,CASSPSGQGSNSPLHF
TRBV20-1,few,TRBJ1-2,TRBD1,TGCAGTGCTAGAGCCCCAGGGGGCACGGGCTATGGCTACACCTTC,CSARAPGGTGYGYTF
TRBV2,few,TRBJ2-3,-,TGTGCCAGCAGTGGGGGCCTTCCCGGGAGCACAGATACGCAGTATTTT,CASSGGLPGSTDTQYF
TRBV30,few,TRBJ2-5,-,TGTGCCTGGACTCGAGGCGGGGCAGAGCAAGAGACCCAGTACTTC,CAWTRGGAEQETQYF
TRBV20-1,few,TRBJ2-4,TRBD2,TGCAGTCTTAGCGGGATAGGGTACGGAAACATTCAGTACTTC,CSLSGIGYGNIQYF
TRBV6-2/TRBV6-3,-,TRBJ2-3,-,TGTGCCAGCAGTTACCTCCTTGGTGAAGGCACAGATACGCAGTATTTT,CASSYLLGEGTDTQYF
TRBV7-2,few,TRBJ1-2,-,TGTGCCAGCAGCTCATATGGCTACACCTTC,CASSSYGYTF
TRBV7-9,many,TRBJ1-4,TRBD1,TGTGCCAGCAGTAAAGGGACAGCGGATGAAAAACTGTTTTTT,CASSKGTADEKLFF
TRBV7-2,many,TRBJ2-2,TRBD1,TGTGCCAGCAGCCGTACAGGGGGTGTGAACACCGGGGAGCTGTTTTTT,CASSRTGGVNTGELFF
TRBV7-9,many,TRBJ1-2,TRBD1,TGTGCCAGCAGTAAGGGGGGCGACAGGGCACGATTCTATGGCTACACCTTC,CASSKGGDRARFYGYTF
TRBV28,few,TRBJ1-2,TRBD1,TGTGCCAGCAGTTCAGGACAGGGGCGGTATGGCTACACCTTC,CASSSGQGRYGYTF
TRBV10-3,-,TRBJ1-2,-,TGTGCCATCAGGGGGGACACCGAAGAGGGCTACACCTTC,CAIRGDTEEGYTF
TRBV6-6,once,TRBJ2-2,TRBD2,TGTGCCAGCGGACTAGCCGGCACCGGGGAGCTGTTTTTT,CASGLAGTGELFF
TRBV7-2,many,TRBJ2-3,-,TGTGCCAGCAGCTTAGCGGGACTGGGCCCGCAAGATACGCAGTATTTT,CASSLAGLGPQDTQYF
TRBV9,-,TRBJ1-2,-,TGTGCCAGCAGCGAAGGGGGTCCTATTTATGGCTACACCTTC,CASSEGGPIYGYTF
TRBV27,few,TRBJ1-1,-,TGTGCCAGCAGTTTGACCGGATTCACTGAAGCTTTCTTT,CASSLTGFTEAFF
TRBV20-1,few,TRBJ2-7,-,TGCAGTGCTAGGTCGGTCCGGAGGGGGCCTTTGGAGCAGTACTTC,CSARSVRRGPLEQYF
TRBV7-6,-,TRBJ2-5,TRBD2,TGTGCCAGCAGATCTCTCCCGGGACTAGCGGGAGCGTCGGTAGAGACCCAGTACTTC,CASRSLPGLAGASVETQYF
TRBV29-1,-,TRBJ2-1,-,TGCAGCGTAAATCATGACAGTAGCTCCTACAATGAGCAGTTCTTC,CSVNHDSSSYNEQFF
TRBV14,-,TRBJ2-1,TRBD2,TGTGCCAGCAGCCCCCTTGAAGGGACTAGCGAGACCTCCTACAATGAGCAGTTCTTC,CASSPLEGTSETSYNEQFF
TRBV6-1,-,TRBJ2-7,-,TGTGCCAGCAGGATCGGCTACGAGCAGTACTTC,CASRIGYEQYF
TRBV7-2,many,TRBJ2-1,TRBD2,TGTGCCAGCAGCCGTGGACTAGCGGGAGGAAATGAGCAGTTCTTC,CASSRGLAGGNEQFF
TRBV7-7,many,TRBJ2-2,TRBD2,TGTGCTAGCAGCCGAGCGGGAGGGCCGGAAATGGAGCTGTTTTTT,CASSRAGGPEMELFF
TRBV19,few,TRBJ1-5,TRBD1,TGTGCCAGTAGTATAGATCCCCCAGGGACAGCGACCGGCAATCAGCCCCAGCATTTT,CASSIDPPGTATGNQPQHF
TRBV4-1,-,TRBJ2-1,-,TGCGCCAGCGGCGGGGCGGCTCGATCCAATGAGCAGTTCTTC,CASGGAARSNEQFF
TRBV30,-,TRBJ1-1,-,TGTGCCCAACAGGGCATGAACACTGAAGCTTTCTTT,CAQQGMNTEAFF
TRBV28,few,TRBJ2-1,TRBD1,TGTGCCAGCAGTTTGCCCGGGACAGGGGGCCATGAGCAGTTCTTC,CASSLPGTGGHEQFF
TRBV19,-,TRBJ2-7,-,TGTGCCAGTAGTATGGGGGAAGCGTACGAGCAGTACTTC,CASSMGEAYEQYF
TRBV7-2,-,TRBJ1-2,-,TGTGCCAGTATTGTGGGGGGGAGGAACACCTTC,CASIVGGRNTF
TRBV7-8,many,TRBJ2-1,-,TGTGCCAGCAGCACCGGCGGGCTTGAGCAGTTCTTC,CASSTGGLEQFF
TRBV24-1,-,TRBJ2-1,TRBD2,TGTGCCACCAGTGATCGGACTAGCGGTGTGATGCAGTTCTTC,CATSDRTSGVMQFF
TRBV7-2,many,TRBJ1-2,-,TGTGCCAGCAGCTTAGAAGTTCAGGGTGGCTACACCTTC,CASSLEVQGGYTF
TRBV18,-,TRBJ1-4,-,TGTGCCAGCTCACCACAGCAGGCGGGCCTTATAACTAATGAAAAACTGTTTTTT,CASSPQQAGLITNEKLFF
TRBV7-9,few,TRBJ1-3,TRBD1,TGTGCCAGCCGGACAGGGGCTGGAAACACCATATATTTT,CASRTGAGNTIYF
TRBV7-3,many,TRBJ2-3,TRBD2,TGTGCCAGCAGCTTTGGGGGGGGCACAGATACGCAGTATTTT,CASSFGGGTDTQYF
TRBV5-5,-,TRBJ2-5,-,TGTGCCAGCAGCTCGATTACTAGAGAGACCCAGTACTTC,CASSSITRETQYF
TRBV6-2/TRBV6-3,-,TRBJ2-3,-,TGTGCCAGCAGTCAAGAGTGGGCCACAGATACGCAGTATTTT,CASSQEWATDTQYF
TRBV6-5,-,TRBJ2-3,-,TGTGCCAGCAGTCGGGCGGGGGCGCGGACAGATACGCAGTATTTT,CASSRAGARTDTQYF
TRBV14,-,TRBJ1-1,-,TGTGCCAGCAGCCACTGGGGATGGGGGGAGAACACTGAAGCTTTCTTT,CASSHWGWGENTEAFF
TRBV12-3/TRBV12-4,few,TRBJ1-5,-,TGTGCCAGCAGTCCTAGGGGTATTAGCAATCAGCCCCAGCATTTT,CASSPRGISNQPQHF
TRBV4-1,few,TRBJ2-7,TRBD2,TGCGCCAGCAGCTCCCCGACTAGCGGGAGTACCTACGAGCAGTACTTC,CASSSPTSGSTYEQYF
TRBV18,-,TRBJ1-4,TRBD1,TGTGCCAGCTCACCACGACAGGGCTCTGAAAAACTGTTTTTT,CASSPRQGSEKLFF
TRBV6-2/TRBV6-3,few,TRBJ2-1,TRBD2,TGTGCCAGCAGTTACCCCAGGACTAGCGGGAAACCCTACAATGAGCAGTTCTTC,CASSYPRTSGKPYNEQFF
TRBV4-1,-,TRBJ1-5,-,TGCGCCAGCAGCCAAGTTTTGTTTGACCAAGGGCAGCCCCAGCATTTT,CASSQVLFDQGQPQHF
TRBV18,once,TRBJ2-1,-,TGTGCCAGCTCACCAGCACGGAATGAGCAGTTCTTC,CASSPARNEQFF
TRBV7-8,many,TRBJ2-1,TRBD2,TGTGCCAGCACCACCCCGGGACTAGCGGCCGATGAGCAGTTCTTC,CASTTPGLAADEQFF
TRBV27,-,TRBJ2-5,-,TGTGCCAGCAGAATTCAGGGTCAAGAGACCCAGTACTTC,CASRIQGQETQYF
TRBV5-5,-,TRBJ2-7,-,TGTGCCAGCATCCTGTCTGTGGACCCATCCTACGAGCAGTACTTC,CASILSVDPSYEQYF
TRBV19,few,TRBJ1-5,TRBD1,TGTGCCAGTAGTACAGGACAGGGGGCGGCTCAGCCCCAGCATTTT,CASSTGQGAAQPQHF
TRBV7-2,many,TRBJ2-5,-,TGTGCCAGCAGCTTAGTAGCTAGTGGGGAGACCCAGTACTTC,CASSLVASGETQYF
TRBV24-1,-,TRBJ2-1,-,TGTGCCACCAGTGACGCTAGTTTCGATGAGCAGTTCTTC,CATSDASFDEQFF